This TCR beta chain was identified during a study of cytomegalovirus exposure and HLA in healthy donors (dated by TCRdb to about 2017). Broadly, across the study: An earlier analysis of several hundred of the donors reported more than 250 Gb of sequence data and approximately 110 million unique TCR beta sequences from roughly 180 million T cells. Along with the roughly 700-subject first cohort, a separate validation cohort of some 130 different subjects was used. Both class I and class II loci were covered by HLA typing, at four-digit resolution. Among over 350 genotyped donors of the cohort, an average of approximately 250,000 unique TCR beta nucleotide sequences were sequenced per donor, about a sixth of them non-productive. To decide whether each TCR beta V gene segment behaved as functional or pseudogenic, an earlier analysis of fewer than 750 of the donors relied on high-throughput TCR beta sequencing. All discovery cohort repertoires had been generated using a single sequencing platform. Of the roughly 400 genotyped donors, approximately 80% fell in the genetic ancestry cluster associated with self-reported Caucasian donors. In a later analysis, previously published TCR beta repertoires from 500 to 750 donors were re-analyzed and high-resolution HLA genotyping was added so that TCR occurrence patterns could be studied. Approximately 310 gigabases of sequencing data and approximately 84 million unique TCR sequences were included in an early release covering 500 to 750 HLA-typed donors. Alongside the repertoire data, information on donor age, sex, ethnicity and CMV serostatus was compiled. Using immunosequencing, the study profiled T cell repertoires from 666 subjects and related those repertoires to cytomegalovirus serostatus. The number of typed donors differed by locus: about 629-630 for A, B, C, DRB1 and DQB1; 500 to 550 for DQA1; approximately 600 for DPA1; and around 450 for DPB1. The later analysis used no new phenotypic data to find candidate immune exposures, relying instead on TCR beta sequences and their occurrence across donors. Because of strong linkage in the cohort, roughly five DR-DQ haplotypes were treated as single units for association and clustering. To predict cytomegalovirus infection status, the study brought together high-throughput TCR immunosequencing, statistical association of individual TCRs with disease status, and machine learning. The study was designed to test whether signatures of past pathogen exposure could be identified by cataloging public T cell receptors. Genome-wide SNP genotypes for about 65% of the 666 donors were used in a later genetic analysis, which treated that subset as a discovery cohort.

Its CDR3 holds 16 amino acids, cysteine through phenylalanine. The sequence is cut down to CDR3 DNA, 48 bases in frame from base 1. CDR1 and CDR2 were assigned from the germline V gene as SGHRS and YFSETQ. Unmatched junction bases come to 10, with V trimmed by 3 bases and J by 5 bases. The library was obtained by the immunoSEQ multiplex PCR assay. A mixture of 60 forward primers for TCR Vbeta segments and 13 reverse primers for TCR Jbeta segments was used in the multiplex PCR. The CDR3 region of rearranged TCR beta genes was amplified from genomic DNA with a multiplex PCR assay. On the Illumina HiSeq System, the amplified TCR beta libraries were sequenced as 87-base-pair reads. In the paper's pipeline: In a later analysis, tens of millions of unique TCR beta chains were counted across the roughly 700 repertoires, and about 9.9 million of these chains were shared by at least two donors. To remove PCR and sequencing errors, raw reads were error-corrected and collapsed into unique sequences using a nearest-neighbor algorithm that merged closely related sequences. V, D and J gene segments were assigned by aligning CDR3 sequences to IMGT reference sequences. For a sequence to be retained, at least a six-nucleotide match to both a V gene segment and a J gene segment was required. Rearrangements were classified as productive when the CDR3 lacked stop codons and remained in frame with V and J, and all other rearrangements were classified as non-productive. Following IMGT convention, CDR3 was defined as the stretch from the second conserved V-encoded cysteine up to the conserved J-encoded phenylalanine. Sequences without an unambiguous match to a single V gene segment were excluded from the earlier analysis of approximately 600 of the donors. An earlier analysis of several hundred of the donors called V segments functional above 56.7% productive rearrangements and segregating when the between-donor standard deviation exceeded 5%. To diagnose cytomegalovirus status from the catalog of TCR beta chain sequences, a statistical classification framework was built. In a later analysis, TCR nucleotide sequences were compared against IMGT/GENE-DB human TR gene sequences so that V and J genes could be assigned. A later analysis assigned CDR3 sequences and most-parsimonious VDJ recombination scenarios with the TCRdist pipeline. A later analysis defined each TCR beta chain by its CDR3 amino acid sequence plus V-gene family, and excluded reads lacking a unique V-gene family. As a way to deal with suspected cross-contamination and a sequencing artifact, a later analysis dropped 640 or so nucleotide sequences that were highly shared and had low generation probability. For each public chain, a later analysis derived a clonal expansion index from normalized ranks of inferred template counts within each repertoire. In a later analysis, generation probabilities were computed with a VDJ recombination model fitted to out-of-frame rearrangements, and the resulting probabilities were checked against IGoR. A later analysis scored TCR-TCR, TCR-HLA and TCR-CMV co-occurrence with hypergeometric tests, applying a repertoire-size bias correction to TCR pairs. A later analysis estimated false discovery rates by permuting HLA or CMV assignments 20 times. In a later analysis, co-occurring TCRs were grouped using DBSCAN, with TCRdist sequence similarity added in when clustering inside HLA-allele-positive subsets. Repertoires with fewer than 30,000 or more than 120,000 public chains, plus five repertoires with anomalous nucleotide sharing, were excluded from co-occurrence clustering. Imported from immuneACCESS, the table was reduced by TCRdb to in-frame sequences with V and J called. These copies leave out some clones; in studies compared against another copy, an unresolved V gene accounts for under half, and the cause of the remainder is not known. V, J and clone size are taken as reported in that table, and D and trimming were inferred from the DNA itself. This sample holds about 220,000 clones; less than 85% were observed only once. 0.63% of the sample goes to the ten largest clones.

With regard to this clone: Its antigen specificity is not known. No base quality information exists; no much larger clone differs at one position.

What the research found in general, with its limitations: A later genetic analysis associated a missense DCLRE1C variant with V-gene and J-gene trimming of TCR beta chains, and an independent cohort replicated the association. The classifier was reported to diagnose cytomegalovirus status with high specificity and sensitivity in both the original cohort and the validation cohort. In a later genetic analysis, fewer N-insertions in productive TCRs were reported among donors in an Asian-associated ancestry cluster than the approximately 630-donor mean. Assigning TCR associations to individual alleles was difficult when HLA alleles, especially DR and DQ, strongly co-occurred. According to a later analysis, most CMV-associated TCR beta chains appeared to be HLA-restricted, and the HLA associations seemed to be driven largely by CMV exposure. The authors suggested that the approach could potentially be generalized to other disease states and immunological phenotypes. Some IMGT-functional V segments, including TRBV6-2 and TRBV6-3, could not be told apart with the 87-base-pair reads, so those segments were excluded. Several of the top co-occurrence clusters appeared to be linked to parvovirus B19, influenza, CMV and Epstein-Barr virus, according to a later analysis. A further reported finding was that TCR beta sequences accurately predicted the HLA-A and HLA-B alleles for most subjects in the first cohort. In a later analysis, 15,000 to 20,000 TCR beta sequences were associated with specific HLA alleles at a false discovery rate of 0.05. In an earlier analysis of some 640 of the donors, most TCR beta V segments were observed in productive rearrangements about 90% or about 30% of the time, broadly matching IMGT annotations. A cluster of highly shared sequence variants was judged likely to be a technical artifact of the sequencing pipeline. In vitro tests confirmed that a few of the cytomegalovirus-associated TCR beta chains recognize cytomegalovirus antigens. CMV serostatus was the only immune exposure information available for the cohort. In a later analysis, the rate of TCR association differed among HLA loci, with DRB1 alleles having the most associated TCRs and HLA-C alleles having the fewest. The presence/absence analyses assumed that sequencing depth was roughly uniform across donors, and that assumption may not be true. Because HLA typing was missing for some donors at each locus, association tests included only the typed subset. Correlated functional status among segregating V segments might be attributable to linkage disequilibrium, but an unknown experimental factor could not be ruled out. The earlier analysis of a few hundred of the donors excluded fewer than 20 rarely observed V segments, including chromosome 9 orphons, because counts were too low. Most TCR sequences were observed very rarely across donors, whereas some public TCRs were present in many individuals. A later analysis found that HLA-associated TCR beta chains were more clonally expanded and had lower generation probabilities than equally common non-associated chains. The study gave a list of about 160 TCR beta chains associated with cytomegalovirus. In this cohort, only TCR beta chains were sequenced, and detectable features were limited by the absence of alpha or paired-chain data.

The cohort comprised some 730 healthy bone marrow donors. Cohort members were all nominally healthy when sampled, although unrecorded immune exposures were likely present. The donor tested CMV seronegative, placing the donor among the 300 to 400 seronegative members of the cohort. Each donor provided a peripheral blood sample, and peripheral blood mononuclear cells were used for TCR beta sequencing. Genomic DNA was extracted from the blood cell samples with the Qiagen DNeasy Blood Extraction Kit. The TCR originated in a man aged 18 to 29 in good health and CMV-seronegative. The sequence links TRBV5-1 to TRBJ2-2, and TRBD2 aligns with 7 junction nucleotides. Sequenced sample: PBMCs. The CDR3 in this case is CASSSIGGTETGELFF. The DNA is TGCGCCAGCAGCTCAATCGGGGGGACTGAGACCGGGGAGCTGTTTTTT. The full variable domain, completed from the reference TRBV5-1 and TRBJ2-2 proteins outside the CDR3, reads KAGVTQTPRYLIKTRGQQVTLSCSPISGHRSVSWYQQTPGQGLQFLFEYFSETQRNKGNFPGRFSGRQFSNSRSEMNVSTLELGDSALYLCASSSIGGTETGELFFGEGSRLTVL.